The T cell receptor (beta chain) under discussion was sequenced for a study of blood T cells in healthy people across ages. This clonotype has a handful of counts. Its antigen is unidentified. Using a J-beta primer mix together with a sample-barcoded 5' primer, a second PCR was run for about 6 to 11 cycles. MiXCR was run by TCRdb on the 5' RACE reads, yielding one entry per CDR3 protein. The sample records 600,000 to 850,000 distinct CDR3 sequences, 20% to 25% being singletons. V lost 2 bases and J 5 bases, leaving 14 bases between the germline ends. In germline, CDR1 is SGHRS, CDR2 YFSETQ. CDR3 length equals 14 residues. Study results and caveats: It was the long-lived donors that had more naive CD4+ cells and higher diversity than aged donors.

Separately, the same data were catalogued under a study of T cells of mothers and their children.

Sequenced input: blood. This chain joins TRBV5-1 and TRBJ2-7; D is perhaps TRBD2 (6 bases). The receptor was derived from a boy younger than 18 in good health. This CDR3 reads CASSLAGPADEQYF. CDR3 nucleotide sequence: TGCGCCAGCAGCTTAGCGGGCCCTGCTGACGAGCAGTACTTC.